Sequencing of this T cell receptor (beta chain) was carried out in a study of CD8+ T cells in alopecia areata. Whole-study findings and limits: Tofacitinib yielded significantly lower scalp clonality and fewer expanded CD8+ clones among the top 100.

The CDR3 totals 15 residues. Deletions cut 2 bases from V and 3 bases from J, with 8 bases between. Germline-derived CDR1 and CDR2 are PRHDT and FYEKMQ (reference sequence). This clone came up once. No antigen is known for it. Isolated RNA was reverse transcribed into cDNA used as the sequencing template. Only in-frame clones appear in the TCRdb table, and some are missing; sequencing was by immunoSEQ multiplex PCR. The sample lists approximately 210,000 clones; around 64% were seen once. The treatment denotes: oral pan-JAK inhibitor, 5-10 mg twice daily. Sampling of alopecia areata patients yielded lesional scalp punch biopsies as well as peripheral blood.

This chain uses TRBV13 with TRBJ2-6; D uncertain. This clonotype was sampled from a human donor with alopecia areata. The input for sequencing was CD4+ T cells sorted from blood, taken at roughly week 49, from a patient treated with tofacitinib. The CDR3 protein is CASSLTGNGANVLTF. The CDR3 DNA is TGTGCCAGCAGCTTAACCGGAAATGGGGCCAACGTCCTGACTTTC.